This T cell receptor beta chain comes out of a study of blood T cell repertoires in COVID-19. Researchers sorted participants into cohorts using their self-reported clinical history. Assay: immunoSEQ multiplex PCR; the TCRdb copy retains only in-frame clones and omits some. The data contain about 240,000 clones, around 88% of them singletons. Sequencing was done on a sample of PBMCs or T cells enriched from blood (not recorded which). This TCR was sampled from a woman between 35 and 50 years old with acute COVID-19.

The CDR3 DNA sequence: TGTGCCAGCAGCCCCCGGGGTAGCGGGAGGGGATATACGCAGTATTTT. This translates into CASSPRGSGRGYTQYF. The J gene is TRBJ2-3, the V gene TRBV5-4; 11 bases map to TRBD2. The CDR3 has 16 residues. The ends lost 4 bases at V and 7 bases at J; junction bases unmatched: 11. The germline V gene encodes CDR1 SGHNT and CDR2 YYREEE (reference sequence).